This T cell receptor beta chain was sequenced in a study of blood T cells in healthy people across ages (dated by TCRdb to the mid-2010s). Regarding the study in general: In model experiments, template switching captured roughly one uniquely barcoded TCR beta cDNA molecule for every two T cells. The study analyzed two additional independent replicas of 1 million unique cDNA reads from the same blood draw for two donors, one aged 18 to 30 and one aged 80 or older. The donors were split into four age groups: young (average around 15 years), middle-aged (about 40), aged (over 55) and long-lived (about 82). To avoid experimental bias, donors of different ages were randomly spread across the sequencing lanes. Age-related changes in TCR beta repertoire diversity were measured in the study by deep sequencing normalized with unique cDNA molecular identifiers. Paper-wide results and their limitations: Total diversity estimates from one million sequenced T cells were considered lower bounds and underestimates. Donor CMV infection status was unknown, potentially confounding age-related changes in expanded clonotypes. As age increased, observed TCR beta diversity per million T cells dropped in a roughly linear way, and a significant reduction was already evident by age 40. There was a strong correlation between observed TCR beta diversity and the percentage of naive T cells measured by flow cytometry. Compared with the aged group, more naive CD4+ T cells, fewer expanded clones and increased TCR diversity were shown by the long-lived group, suggesting age selection. Because profiling used bulk unsorted PBMCs, naive and antigen-experienced compartments could not be compared conclusively.

The 39 donors, aged 6 to 90 years, were systemically healthy Caucasian individuals from Russia. Each donor gave ten milliliters of peripheral blood, collected into EDTA-treated Vacutainer tubes. Ficoll-Paque density-gradient centrifugation was used to isolate PBMCs, with at least 7 million per sample. Total RNA, at least 6 micrograms per sample, was extracted from PBMCs with Trizol reagent. For every donor, an aliquot of PBMCs went through flow cytometry to measure the percentages of naive CD45RAhigh/CD27high T cells. CDR1 MNHEY and CDR2 SVGAGI are derived from the germline V gene. The CDR3 sequence holds 14 residues, the cysteine and phenylalanine included. Only CDR3 DNA is held: 42 bases, read in frame from base 1. This clonotype has only a few counts. No cognate antigen has been identified for it. Base qualities were left out, and no much larger clone turns up one base away. Libraries were prepared through 5' RACE. This sample was sequenced with an Illumina HiSeq 2500. A second PCR of 7 to 11 cycles was run with a J-beta primer mix and a sample-barcoded 5' primer. A template-switch 5' adaptor carrying 12 random nucleotides introduced a unique molecular identifier onto each TCR beta cDNA molecule. Each sample yielded at least 3 million CDR3-containing paired-end reads. First-strand cDNA was synthesized from all RNA with the Mint cDNA synthesis kit, primed by a TRBC-specific oligonucleotide. Following uracil-DNA glycosylase treatment, all cDNA underwent a first 18-cycle PCR with the universal primers M1SS and BC2_uni_R. From the authors' description of their analysis: Normalization of each sample was performed by random selection of 1 million high-quality reads, each carrying a distinct molecular identifier. Reads with shared molecular identifiers were discarded instead of being binned into consensus sequences. CDR3 identification, clonotype clustering and error correction used MiTCR with a Q25 quality threshold and the strictest error-elimination algorithm. A nonparametric unseen species model using Euler transformation provided a lower-bound estimate of total TCR beta diversity. TCRdb reworked the public reads: Q25 trimming with fastp, MiXCR clone assembly, productive beta chains retained. Identical CDR3 proteins give one entry, which carries the most common genes and DNA. These V and J calls derive from TCRdb rather than the authors' analysis. Across this sample there are about 620,000 distinct CDR3 sequences, with under 25% seen only once. Together, the top ten hold more than 3% of the sample.

The chain links TRBV6-5 with TRBJ2-5; the D call is possibly TRBD1 or TRBD2, each sharing 5 bases. The better agreement between TRBJ2-1 and the DNA end casts doubt on the J call. The sequencing input was blood. The source is a man between 70 and 80 years old in good health. The DNA sequence is given as TGTGCCAGCAGTTACTCGAGGGGTTCTGGTGAGCAGTTCTTC. Its amino acids are CASSYSRGSGEQFF.